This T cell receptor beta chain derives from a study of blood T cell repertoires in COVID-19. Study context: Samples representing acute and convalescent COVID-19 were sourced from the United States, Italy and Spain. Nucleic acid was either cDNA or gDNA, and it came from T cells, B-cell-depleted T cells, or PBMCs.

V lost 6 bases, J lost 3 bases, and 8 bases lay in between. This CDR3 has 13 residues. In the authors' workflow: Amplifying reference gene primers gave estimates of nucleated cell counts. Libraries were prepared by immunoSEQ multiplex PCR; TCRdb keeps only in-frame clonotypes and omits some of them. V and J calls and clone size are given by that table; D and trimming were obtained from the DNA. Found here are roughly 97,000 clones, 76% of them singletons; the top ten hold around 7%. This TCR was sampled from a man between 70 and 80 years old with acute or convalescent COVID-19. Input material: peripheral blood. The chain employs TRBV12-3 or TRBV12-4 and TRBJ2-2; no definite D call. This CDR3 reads CASSPIHTGELFF. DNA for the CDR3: TGTGCCAGCAGCCCCATCCACACCGGGGAGCTGTTTTTT.